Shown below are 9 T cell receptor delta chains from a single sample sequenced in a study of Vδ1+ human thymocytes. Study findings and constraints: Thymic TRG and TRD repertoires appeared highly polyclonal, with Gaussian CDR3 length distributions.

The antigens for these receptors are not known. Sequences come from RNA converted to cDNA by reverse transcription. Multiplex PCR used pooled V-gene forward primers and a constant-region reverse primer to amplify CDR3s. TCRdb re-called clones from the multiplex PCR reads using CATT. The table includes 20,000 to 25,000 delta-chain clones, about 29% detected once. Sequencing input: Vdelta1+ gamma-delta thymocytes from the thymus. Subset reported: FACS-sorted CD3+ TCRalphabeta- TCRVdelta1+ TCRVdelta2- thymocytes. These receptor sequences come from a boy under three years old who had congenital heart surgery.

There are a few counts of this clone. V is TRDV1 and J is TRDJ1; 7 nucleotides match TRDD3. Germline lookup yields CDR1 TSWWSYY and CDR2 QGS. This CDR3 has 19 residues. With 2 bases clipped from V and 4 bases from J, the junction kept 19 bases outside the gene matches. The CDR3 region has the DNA TGTGCTCTTGGGGAAAATGGCGCTGGGGGCATACTTGGCAGCGATAAACTCATCTTT. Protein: CALGENGAGGILGSDKLIF.

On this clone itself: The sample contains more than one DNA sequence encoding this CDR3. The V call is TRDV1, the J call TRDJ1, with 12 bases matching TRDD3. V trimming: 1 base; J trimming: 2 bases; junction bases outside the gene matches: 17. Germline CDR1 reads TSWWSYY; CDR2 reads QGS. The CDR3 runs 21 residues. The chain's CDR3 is CALGEPASYHVLGDTTDKLIF. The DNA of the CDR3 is TGTGCTCTTGGGGAACCCGCTTCCTACCACGTACTGGGGGATACAACCGATAAACTCATCTTT.

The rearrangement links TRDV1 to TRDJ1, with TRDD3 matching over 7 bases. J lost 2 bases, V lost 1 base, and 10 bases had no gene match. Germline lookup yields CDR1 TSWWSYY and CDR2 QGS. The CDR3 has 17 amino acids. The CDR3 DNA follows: TGTGCTCTTGGGGAACGGACGGGGGATTGGTTTACCGATAAACTCATCTTT. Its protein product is CALGERTGDWFTDKLIF.

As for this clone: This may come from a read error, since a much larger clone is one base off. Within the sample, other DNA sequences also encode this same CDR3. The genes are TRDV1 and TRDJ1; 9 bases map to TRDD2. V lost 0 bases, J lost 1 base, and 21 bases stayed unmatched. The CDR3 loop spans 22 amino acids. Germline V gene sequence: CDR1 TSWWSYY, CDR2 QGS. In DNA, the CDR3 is TGTGCTCTTGGGGAACTCTTCCTTCCTACTCCCCCAAACGAGTGGTTCACCGATAAACTCATCTTT. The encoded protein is CALGELFLPTPPNEWFTDKLIF.

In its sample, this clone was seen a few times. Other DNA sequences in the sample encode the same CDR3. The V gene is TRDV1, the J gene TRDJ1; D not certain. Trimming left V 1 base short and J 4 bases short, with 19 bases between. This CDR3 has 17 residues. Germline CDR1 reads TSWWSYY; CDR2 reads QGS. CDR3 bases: TGTGCTCTTGGGGAACGAGAGCGAACCGCGTACTTCGATAAACTCATCTTT. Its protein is CALGERERTAYFDKLIF.

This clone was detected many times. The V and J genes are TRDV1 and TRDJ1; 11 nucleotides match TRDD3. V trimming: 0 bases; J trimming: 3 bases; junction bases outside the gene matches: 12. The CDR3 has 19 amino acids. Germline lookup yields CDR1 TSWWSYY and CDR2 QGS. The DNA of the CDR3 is TGTGCTCTTGGGGAACTAGACCTCTGGGGGATACCCAGGGCCGATAAACTCATCTTT. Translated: CALGELDLWGIPRADKLIF.

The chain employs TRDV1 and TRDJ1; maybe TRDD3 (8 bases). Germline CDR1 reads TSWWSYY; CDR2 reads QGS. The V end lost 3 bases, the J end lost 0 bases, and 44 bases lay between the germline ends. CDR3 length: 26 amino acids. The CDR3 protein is CALGDPSFLHGARGGWLGEHTDKLIF. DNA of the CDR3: TGTGCTCTTGGGGACCCTTCCTTCCTTCACGGGGCACGGGGAGGCTGGCTGGGGGAACACACCGATAAACTCATCTTT.

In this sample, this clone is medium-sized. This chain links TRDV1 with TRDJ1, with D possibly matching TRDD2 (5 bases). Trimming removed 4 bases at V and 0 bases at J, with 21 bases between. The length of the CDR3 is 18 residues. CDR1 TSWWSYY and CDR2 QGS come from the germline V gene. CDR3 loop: CALGVKIAFTLYTDKLIF. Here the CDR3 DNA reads TGTGCTCTTGGGGTAAAAATCGCCTTCACTCTGTACACCGATAAACTCATCTTT.

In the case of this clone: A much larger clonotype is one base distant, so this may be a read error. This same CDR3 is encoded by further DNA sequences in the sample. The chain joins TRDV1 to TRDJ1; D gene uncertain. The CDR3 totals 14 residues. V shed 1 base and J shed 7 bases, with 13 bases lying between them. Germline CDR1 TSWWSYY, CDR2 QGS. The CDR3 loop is CALGEPYPPVKLIF. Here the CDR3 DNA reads TGTGCTCTTGGGGAACCTTATCCCCCGGTTAAACTCATCTTT.